Given below is one T cell receptor beta chain in context. The antigen is unknown. This specimen belongs to a study of cytomegalovirus exposure and HLA in healthy donors. Across the study: Researchers found that about 84% of 398 genotyped donors fell within the Caucasian-associated ancestry cluster. Broader study findings: A later analysis revealed that TCR association rates differed between HLA loci, peaking at DRB1 and bottoming out at HLA-C. The CMV antigen specificity of a few CMV-associated chains was confirmed through in vitro analysis. Upon later analysis, HLA-associated TCR beta chains proved more clonally expanded than other, equally common chains.

A multiplex PCR was run with 60 Vbeta primers and 13 Jbeta primers. Profiled with immunoSEQ multiplex PCR; TCRdb holds only in-frame clones, not every one. This repertoire shows about 140,000 clones, roughly 80% found once; its top ten account for more than 0.95%. The CDR3 has 15 residues. The trim removed 6 bases at V and 8 bases at J, leaving 10 bases unmatched. CDR1 and CDR2 from the germline V gene are MNHNY and SVGAGI (reference sequence). The V call is TRBV6-6, the J call TRBJ2-2; TRBD1 matches at 9 bases. This receptor was obtained from a young man in good health and CMV-seronegative. The sequenced sample was PBMCs. CDR3 DNA sequence: TGTGCCAGCAGAAGAGGGACAGGGCGAGGTGGGGAGCTGTTTTTT. Translation: CASRRGTGRGGELFF.